The rows below give T cell receptor beta chains drawn from one sample of a study of blood T cells in healthy people across ages. TCRdb redid the calling of the 5' RACE reads with MiXCR, one entry per CDR3 protein. The table has over a million distinct CDR3 sequences, 59% seen once. Sequencing input: blood. The receptors derive from a man younger than 30 in good health. Each CDR3 is given with its conserved first and last residue. D genes are given only for firm matches. The size entry is marked missing in some rows and otherwise reads once, few, many or a size class.

TRBV5-1	15	-	-	TRBJ2-7	TGCGCCAGCAGCCCAGGACAGTACAGCTCCTACGAGCAGTACTTC	CASSPGQYSSYEQYF
TRBV4-3	16	-	-	TRBJ2-3	TGCGCCAGCAGCCAAGAAGGTACCTACCATACAGATACGCAGTATTTT	CASSQEGTYHTDTQYF
TRBV28	13	-	-	TRBJ2-7	TGTGCCAGCAGTTTTCTTCAGGGCTACGAGCAGTACTTC	CASSFLQGYEQYF
TRBV28	10	-	once	TRBJ2-5	TGTGCCACGATCCTGGAGACCCAGTACTTC	CATILETQYF
TRBV7-9	16	-	-	TRBJ1-2	TGTGCCAGCAGCTTAGCGAATGTTGCGGCAGGCTGTGGCTACACCTTC	CASSLANVAAGCGYTF
TRBV2	15	TRBD2	-	TRBJ2-3	TGTGCCAGCAGTGTCACTAGCGGGACAACAGATACGCAGTATTTT	CASSVTSGTTDTQYF
TRBV7-2	12	-	-	TRBJ2-5	TGTGCCAGCAGAGGGATCGAAGAGACCCAGTACTTC	CASRGIEETQYF
TRBV29-1	14	TRBD2	few	TRBJ2-1	TGCAGCGTTGGAGTAGCGGGAGGGGGGGATGAGCAGTTCTTC	CSVGVAGGGDEQFF
TRBV14	16	TRBD1	-	TRBJ2-7	TGTGCCAGCAGCCCCCTCGGGACAGTTCTGTACTACGAGCAGTACTTC	CASSPLGTVLYYEQYF
TRBV20-1	18	-	-	TRBJ2-7	TGCAGTGCTAGAGGCCCCGGCGACCCCGGGAATAGGGCCCACGAGCAGTACTTC	CSARGPGDPGNRAHEQYF
TRBV11-2	16	-	-	TRBJ2-1	TGTGCCAGCAGCTTAGGAAGGGAACCCTACGTGAATGAGCAGTTCTTC	CASSLGREPYVNEQFF
TRBV29-1	14	-	-	TRBJ1-1	TGCAGCGTTGAAAGGGGGGCAGTGAACACTGAAGCTTTCTTT	CSVERGAVNTEAFF
TRBV7-9	15	-	once	TRBJ2-2	TGTGCCAGCAGCGCAAGAATGGGGTACACCGGGGAGCTGTTTTTT	CASSARMGYTGELFF
TRBV4-1	15	-	-	TRBJ2-7	TGCGCCAGCAGCCAAGAGACAGGTATTCCCTACGAGCAGTACTTC	CASSQETGIPYEQYF
TRBV30	12	-	-	TRBJ2-1	TGTGCCGGGACGGGGCTTGAGAATGAGCAGTTCTTC	CAGTGLENEQFF
TRBV10-3	15	-	-	TRBJ2-4	TGTGCCATCAGTGAGTCTGATGCGGTTAAAAACATTCAGTACTTC	CAISESDAVKNIQYF
TRBV20-1	14	TRBD2	few	TRBJ2-1	TGCAGTGCTAGAGTTAGCGGGATCTACAATGAGCAGTTCTTC	CSARVSGIYNEQFF
TRBV6-2/TRBV6-3	15	TRBD1	-	TRBJ2-7	TGTGCCAGCAACCACTACAGGGGTTATTCCTACGAGCAGTACTTC	CASNHYRGYSYEQYF
TRBV11-1	18	TRBD1	-	TRBJ2-6	TGTGCCAGCAGGCGACAGGGGGCGGTAGCTTCTGGGGCCAACGTCCTGACTTTC	CASRRQGAVASGANVLTF
TRBV14	13	-	once	TRBJ2-7	TGTGCCAGCAGCCAAGATCACAGCCTCGAGCAGTACTTC	CASSQDHSLEQYF
TRBV10-3	15	TRBD1	-	TRBJ2-5	TGTGCCATCAGTCCGGGACAGGGAATCCAAGAGACCCAGTACTTC	CAISPGQGIQETQYF
TRBV20-1	14	TRBD2	-	TRBJ2-5	TGCAGTGCTGGCAGGACTAGCGGGATGAATGAGCAGTACTTC	CSAGRTSGMNEQYF
TRBV25-1	15	-	-	TRBJ2-7	TGTGCCACCTCAAACCCGGGCAGCTACACCTACGAGCAGTACTTC	CATSNPGSYTYEQYF
TRBV6-5	13	-	-	TRBJ2-1	TGTGCCAGCAGTTACGGGCCAATACAAGAGCAGTTCTTC	CASSYGPIQEQFF
TRBV12-3/TRBV12-4	15	-	-	TRBJ2-3	TGTGCCAGCCAACTGAGCGGTTCTAGCACAGATACGCAGTATTTT	CASQLSGSSTDTQYF